The T cell receptor beta chain described here comes from a study of T cells in Graves' hyperthyroidism and ophthalmopathy. Findings and caveats of the study: The blood repertoire included most of the expanded thyroid clonotypes above 0.001.

Stable disease denoted Graves' hyperthyroidism without ophthalmopathy progression within 18 months. Used for diagnoses were clinical symptoms, serum thyroxine and TRAb, thyroid ultrasound and orbital computed tomography. Extraction of PBMCs used approximately 10 ml of fresh peripheral blood. RNA transcripts yielded amplified TCR beta CDR3 regions. The TCR CDR3 was amplified in a first-round RT-PCR using the HTBI primer set. Via MiXCR, TCRdb re-called the multiplex PCR reads, giving one row per CDR3 protein. The sample shows 200,000 to 250,000 distinct CDR3 sequences, 15% to 20% of them seen only once. There are many counts of this clonotype. The antigen remains undetermined. V trimming: 5 bases; J trimming: 2 bases; junction bases outside the gene matches: 2. The CDR3 extends over 14 amino acids.

V gene TRBV12-3 or TRBV12-4 combines with J gene TRBJ2-3; 9 bases align to TRBD1. Sequencing was carried out using blood. The TCR comes from a man aged 45-60 years with Graves' hyperthyroidism. The CDR3 bases are TGTGCCAGCAGTCGGGACAGGGACACAGATACGCAGTATTTT. Translating it yields CASSRDRDTDTQYF.